The 5 T cell receptor beta chains below come from one sample, sequenced in a study of T cells in Graves' hyperthyroidism and ophthalmopathy. Authors of the study amplified TCR beta CDR3 regions from RNA transcripts. Carried out on the TCR CDR3, a first-round RT-PCR used the HTBI primer set. TCRdb passed the multiplex PCR reads through MiXCR, listing each CDR3 protein once. The sample consists of hundreds of thousands of distinct CDR3 sequences, around 46% of them appearing once. Sequenced sample: peripheral blood or thyroid tissue (not recorded which). These receptors all come from a woman aged 18-29 years with Graves' hyperthyroidism.

Ten or more counts support this clonotype. This chain links TRBV29-1 with TRBJ2-7; the D is unclear. CDR1 is SQVTM, CDR2 ANQGSEA, per germline. Trimming pared 6 bases from V and 6 bases from J, leaving 12 bases between. This CDR3 region has 11 residues. CDR3 in amino acids: CSVVLVREQYF. The CDR3 region has the DNA TGCAGCGTAGTGCTAGTGCGCGAGCAGTACTTC.

The chain recombines TRBV7-9 with TRBJ1-1; tentatively, D is TRBD1 (6 bases). V was pared by 4 bases and J by 3 bases, with 18 bases between. The CDR3 spans 16 residues. Germline CDR1 and CDR2: SEHNR and FQNEAQ (reference sequence). CDR3 sequence: CASSWGAALRDTEAFF. The CDR3 nucleotides read TGTGCCAGCAGCTGGGGGGCAGCCCTTAGGGACACTGAAGCTTTCTTT.

The chain carries TRBV19 and TRBJ1-1; D unclear. Germline CDR1 is LNHDA and CDR2 is SQIVND (reference sequence). This CDR3 is 14 amino acids long. V was pared by 3 bases and J by 6 bases, with 14 bases between. The CDR3 protein is CASSIERLMAEAFF. CDR3 bases: TGTGCCAGTAGTATCGAACGGCTTATGGCTGAAGCTTTCTTT.

The chain employs TRBV29-1 and TRBJ2-2; no definite D call. The germline gives CDR1 SQVTM, CDR2 ANQGSEA. Trimming cost V 6 bases and J 9 bases, with 5 bases left between them. The CDR3 is 9 residues long. The CDR3 loop is CSVKRELFF. CDR3 nucleotide sequence: TGCAGCGTGAAGCGGGAGCTGTTTTTT.

The CDR3 loop is CASSLMAGGPIAETQYF. The DNA for the CDR3 is TGTGCCAGCAGCTTAATGGCGGGAGGGCCGATCGCAGAGACCCAGTACTTC. The chain recombines TRBV7-6 with TRBJ2-5; the match to TRBD2 covers 9 bases. The CDR3 is 17 residues long. J lost 4 bases, V lost 2 bases, and 11 bases had no gene match. Germline CDR1 reads SGHVS; CDR2 reads FNYEAQ.